This T cell receptor (beta chain) is drawn from a study of shared T cell receptors in the human thymus. Sequenced by immunoSEQ multiplex PCR; TCRdb stores in-frame clones only, minus some. The sample holds 700,000 or so clones, 75% to 90% seen once. These sequences were also reported in another study, on human thymus T cells. That source notes: Donation was from healthy Finnish infants who were having corrective surgery that addressed congenital heart defects. During corrective heart surgery, resections were taken, and the thymus tissue came from them. Thymic and blood repertoires seemed to show skewed V and J gene use.

Source material: thymocytes. This clonotype originated in a girl in the first two years of life with a congenital heart defect.

CDR3 coding DNA: TGTGCCAGCTCACCGGGGGACAGAGGTAACTATGGCTACACCTTC. As protein: CASSPGDRGNYGYTF. V usage is TRBV18 and J usage is TRBJ1-2, with 7 bases that match TRBD1. The germline gives CDR1 KGHSH, CDR2 LQKENI. The CDR3 extends over 15 amino acids. With 3 bases clipped from V and 1 base from J, the junction kept 5 bases outside the gene matches.